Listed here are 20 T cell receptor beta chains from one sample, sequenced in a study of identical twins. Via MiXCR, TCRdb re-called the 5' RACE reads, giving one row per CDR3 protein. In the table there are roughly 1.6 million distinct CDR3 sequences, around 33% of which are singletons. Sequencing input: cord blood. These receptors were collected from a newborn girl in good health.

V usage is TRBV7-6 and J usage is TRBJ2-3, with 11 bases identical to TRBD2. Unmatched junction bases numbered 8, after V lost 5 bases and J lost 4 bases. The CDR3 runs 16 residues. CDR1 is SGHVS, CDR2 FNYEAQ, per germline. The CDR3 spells CASSPELAGGPDTQYF. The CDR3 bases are TGTGCCAGCAGCCCCGAGCTAGCGGGGGGCCCAGATACGCAGTATTTT.

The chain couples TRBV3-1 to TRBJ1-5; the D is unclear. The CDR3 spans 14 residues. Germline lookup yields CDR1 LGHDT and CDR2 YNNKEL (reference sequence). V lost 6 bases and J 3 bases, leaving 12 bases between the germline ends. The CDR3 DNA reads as TGTGCCAGCAGGCGCGTAGGGATCAATCAGCCCCAGCATTTT. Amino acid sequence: CASRRVGINQPQHF. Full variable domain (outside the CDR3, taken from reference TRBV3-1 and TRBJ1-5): DTAVSQTPKYLVTQMGNDKSIKCEQNLGHDTMYWYKQDSKKFLKIMFSYNNKELIINETVPNRFSPKSPDKAHLNLHINSLELGDSAVYFCASRRVGINQPQHFGDGTRLSIL.

CDR3 DNA sequence: TGCAGTGCTAGACCCAAAGGCATCTATGGCTACACCTTC. It is translated as CSARPKGIYGYTF. This sequence joins TRBV20-1 and TRBJ1-2; D uncertain. V was clipped by 2 bases and J by 4 bases, with 11 bases between them. Germline values: CDR1 DFQATT, CDR2 SNEGSKA (reference sequence). The CDR3 runs to 13 residues.

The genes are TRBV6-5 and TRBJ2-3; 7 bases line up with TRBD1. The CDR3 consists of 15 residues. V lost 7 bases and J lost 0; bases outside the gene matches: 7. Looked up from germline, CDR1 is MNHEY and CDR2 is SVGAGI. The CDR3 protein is CASTTGRGSTDTQYF. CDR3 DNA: TGTGCCAGCACTACGGGCAGGGGGAGCACAGATACGCAGTATTTT.

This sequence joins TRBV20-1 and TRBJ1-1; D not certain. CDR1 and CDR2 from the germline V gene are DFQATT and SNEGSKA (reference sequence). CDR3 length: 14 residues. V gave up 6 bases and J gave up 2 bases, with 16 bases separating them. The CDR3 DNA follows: TGCAGTGCCATAGCCCCTGGAGGTAACACTGAAGCTTTCTTT. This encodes CSAIAPGGNTEAFF.

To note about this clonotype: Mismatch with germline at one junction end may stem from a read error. CDR3 DNA: TGTGCCAGCAGCCCTACACAGGGGTTGGGCAATCAGCCCCAGCGTTTT. Translating gives CASSPTQGLGNQPQRF. This chain uses TRBV28 with TRBJ1-5; 7 bases line up with TRBD1. The CDR3 sequence is 16 residues long. Germline lookup yields CDR1 MDHEN and CDR2 SYDVKM.

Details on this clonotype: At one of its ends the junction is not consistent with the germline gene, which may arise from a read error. The CDR3 loop reads CANSLGTEGGHQPQHF. CDR3 DNA sequence: TGCGCCAACAGCTTAGGGACAGAAGGAGGGCATCAGCCCCAGCATTTT. This chain joins TRBV5-1 and TRBJ1-5; 7 positions agree with TRBD1. CDR1 and CDR2 (germline): SGHRS, YFSETQ. The length of the CDR3 is 16 residues.

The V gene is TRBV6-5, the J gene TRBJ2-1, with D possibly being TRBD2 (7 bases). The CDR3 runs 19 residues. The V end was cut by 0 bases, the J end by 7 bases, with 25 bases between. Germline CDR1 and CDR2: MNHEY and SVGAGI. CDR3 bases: TGTGCCAGCAGTTACTCGAGGGGAGGGGGGTCCTTCCCCACTAATGAGCAGTTCTTC. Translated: CASSYSRGGGSFPTNEQFF.

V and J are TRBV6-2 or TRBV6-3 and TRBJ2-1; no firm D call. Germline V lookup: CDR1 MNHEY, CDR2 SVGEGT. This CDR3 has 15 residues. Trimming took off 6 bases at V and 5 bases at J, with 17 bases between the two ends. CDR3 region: CASSRTLRFHNEQFF. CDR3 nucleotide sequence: TGTGCCAGCAGCCGAACCCTCAGATTCCACAATGAGCAGTTCTTC.

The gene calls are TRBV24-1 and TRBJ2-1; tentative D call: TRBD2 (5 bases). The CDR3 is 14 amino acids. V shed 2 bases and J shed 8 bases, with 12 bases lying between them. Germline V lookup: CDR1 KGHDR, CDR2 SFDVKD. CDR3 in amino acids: CATSDSFEGDEQFF. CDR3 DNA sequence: TGTGCCACCAGTGATTCGTTTGAGGGAGATGAGCAGTTCTTC.

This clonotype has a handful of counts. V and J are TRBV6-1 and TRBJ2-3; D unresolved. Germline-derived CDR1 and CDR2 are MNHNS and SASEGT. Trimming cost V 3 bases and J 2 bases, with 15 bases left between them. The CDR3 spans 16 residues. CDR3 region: CASSDKGYGPTDTQYF. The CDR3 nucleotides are TGTGCCAGCAGTGACAAGGGTTACGGCCCCACAGATACGCAGTATTTT.

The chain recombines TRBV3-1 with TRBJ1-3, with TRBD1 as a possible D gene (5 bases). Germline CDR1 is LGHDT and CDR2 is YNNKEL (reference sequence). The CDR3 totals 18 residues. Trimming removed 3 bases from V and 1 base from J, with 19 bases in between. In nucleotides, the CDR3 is TGTGCCAGCAGCCACGTTGACAGCCTCTCTGGGTCTGGAAACACCATATATTTT. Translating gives CASSHVDSLSGSGNTIYF.

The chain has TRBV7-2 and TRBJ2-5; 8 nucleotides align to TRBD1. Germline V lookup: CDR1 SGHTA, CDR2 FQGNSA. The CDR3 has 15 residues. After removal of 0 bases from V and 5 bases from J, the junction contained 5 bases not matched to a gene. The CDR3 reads CASSLAHRGFETQYF. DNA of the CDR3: TGTGCCAGCAGCTTAGCCCACAGGGGGTTCGAGACCCAGTACTTC.

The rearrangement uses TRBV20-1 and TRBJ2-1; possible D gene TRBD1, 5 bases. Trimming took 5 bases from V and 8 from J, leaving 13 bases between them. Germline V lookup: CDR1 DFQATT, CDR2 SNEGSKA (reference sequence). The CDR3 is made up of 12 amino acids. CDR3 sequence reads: CSALIQGYEQFF. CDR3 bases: TGCAGTGCTTTGATCCAGGGTTATGAGCAGTTCTTC.

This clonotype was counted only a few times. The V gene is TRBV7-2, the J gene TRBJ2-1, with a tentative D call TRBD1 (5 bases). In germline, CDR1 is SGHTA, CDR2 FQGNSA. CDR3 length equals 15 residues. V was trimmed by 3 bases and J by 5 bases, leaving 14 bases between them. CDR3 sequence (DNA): TGTGCCAGCAGCTTTCATCTGACAGTGAACAATGAGCAGTTCTTC. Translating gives CASSFHLTVNNEQFF.

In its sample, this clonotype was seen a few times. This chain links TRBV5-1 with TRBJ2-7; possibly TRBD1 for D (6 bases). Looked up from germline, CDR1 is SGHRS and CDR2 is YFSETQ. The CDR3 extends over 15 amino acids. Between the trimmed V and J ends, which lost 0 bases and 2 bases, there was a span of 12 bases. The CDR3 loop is CASSLGLGATYEQYF. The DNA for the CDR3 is TGCGCCAGCAGCTTGGGTCTGGGGGCGACCTACGAGCAGTACTTC.

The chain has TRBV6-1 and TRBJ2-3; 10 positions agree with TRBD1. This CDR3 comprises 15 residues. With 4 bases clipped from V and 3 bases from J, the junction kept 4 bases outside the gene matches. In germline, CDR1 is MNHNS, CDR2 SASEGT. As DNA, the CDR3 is TGTGCCAGCAGTGCCGGGACAGGGGAAACAGATACGCAGTATTTT. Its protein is CASSAGTGETDTQYF.

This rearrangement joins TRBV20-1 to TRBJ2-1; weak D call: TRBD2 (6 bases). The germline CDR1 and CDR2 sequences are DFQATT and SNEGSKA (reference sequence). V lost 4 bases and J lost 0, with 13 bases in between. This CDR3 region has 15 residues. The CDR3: CSATRPGGSYNEQFF. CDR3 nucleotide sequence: TGCAGTGCTACCCGCCCCGGGGGCTCCTACAATGAGCAGTTCTTC.

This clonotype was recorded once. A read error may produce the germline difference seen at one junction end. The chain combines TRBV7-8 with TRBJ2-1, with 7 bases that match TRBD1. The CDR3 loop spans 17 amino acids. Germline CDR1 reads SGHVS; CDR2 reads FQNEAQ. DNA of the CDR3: TGTGTCAGCAGCTTAAGGCTTCCCGGGACAGCCTACAATGAGCAGTTCTTC. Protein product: CVSSLRLPGTAYNEQFF.

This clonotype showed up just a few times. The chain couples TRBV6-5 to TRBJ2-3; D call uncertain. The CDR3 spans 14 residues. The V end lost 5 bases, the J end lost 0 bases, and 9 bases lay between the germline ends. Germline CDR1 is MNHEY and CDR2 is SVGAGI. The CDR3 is CASSRSQSTDTQYF. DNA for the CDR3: TGTGCCAGCAGTCGGTCTCAGAGCACAGATACGCAGTATTTT.